This entry is about one T cell receptor beta chain. In the study's own analysis: Amplification of reference gene primers provided the estimated nucleated cell counts. Some clones are missing from TCRdb's copy, which holds only in-frame ones; the method was immunoSEQ multiplex PCR. V and J calls plus clone size are reproduced from that table; the DNA served to infer D and trimming. Of around 270,000 clones in the sample, around 87% were seen once. This sample was included in a study of blood T cell repertoires in COVID-19. The wider study: The United States, Italy and Spain provided the acute and convalescent COVID-19 samples. The analysed material was cDNA or gDNA that came from T cells, B-cell-depleted T cells, or PBMCs.

This receptor was taken from a woman aged 45-65 years with acute or convalescent COVID-19. What was sequenced was peripheral blood.

The CDR3 loop reads CASSLEEGWRNGYTF. As DNA, the CDR3 is TGTGCCAGCAGTTTGGAAGAAGGTTGGCGGAATGGCTACACCTTC. The rearrangement links TRBV21-1 to TRBJ1-2. TRBV21-1 is marked as a pseudogene. The CDR3 is 15 amino acids.